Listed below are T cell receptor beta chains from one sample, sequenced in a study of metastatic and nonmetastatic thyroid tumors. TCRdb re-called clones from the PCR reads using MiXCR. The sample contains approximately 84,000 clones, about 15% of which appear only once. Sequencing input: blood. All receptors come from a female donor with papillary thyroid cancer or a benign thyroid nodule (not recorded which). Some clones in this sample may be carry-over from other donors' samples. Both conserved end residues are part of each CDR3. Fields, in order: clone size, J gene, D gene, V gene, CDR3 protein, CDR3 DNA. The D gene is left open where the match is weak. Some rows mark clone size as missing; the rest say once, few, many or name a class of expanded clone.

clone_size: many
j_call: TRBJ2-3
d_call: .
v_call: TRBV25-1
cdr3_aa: CASSDFWATGTDTQYF
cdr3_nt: TGTGCCAGCAGTGATTTCTGGGCTACTGGCACAGATACGCAGTATTTT

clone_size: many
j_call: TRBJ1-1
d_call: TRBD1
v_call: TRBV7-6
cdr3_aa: CASSPAQGAEAFF
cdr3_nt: TGTGCCAGCAGCCCTGCCCAGGGGGCTGAAGCTTTCTTT

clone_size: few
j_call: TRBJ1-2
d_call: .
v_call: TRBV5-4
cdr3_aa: CASSLAANYGYTF
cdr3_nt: TGTGCCAGCAGCTTGGCCGCTAACTATGGCTACACCTTC

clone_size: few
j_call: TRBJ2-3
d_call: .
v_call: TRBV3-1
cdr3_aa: CASSQGASTDTQYF
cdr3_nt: TGTGCCAGCAGCCAAGGGGCAAGCACAGATACGCAGTATTTT

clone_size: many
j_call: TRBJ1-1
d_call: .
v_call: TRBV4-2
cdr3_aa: CASSQGSQESPEAFF
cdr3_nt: TGTGCCAGCAGCCAAGGAAGTCAGGAGTCCCCTGAAGCTTTCTTT

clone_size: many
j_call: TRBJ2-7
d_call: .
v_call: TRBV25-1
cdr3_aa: CASRMGGVGEQYF
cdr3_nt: TGTGCCAGCAGGATGGGGGGAGTGGGCGAGCAGTACTTC

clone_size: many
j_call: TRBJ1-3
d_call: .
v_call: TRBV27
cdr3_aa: CASSMLRGNTIYF
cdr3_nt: TGTGCCAGCAGCATGCTGCGGGGAAACACCATATATTTT

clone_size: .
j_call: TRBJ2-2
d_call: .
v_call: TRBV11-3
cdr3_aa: CASNSAGAGDLFF
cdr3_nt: TGTGCCAGCAACTCCGCAGGGGCCGGGGATCTGTTTTTT

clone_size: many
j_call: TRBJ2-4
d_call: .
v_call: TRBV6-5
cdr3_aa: CASSYVGAAGNIQYF
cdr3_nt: TGTGCCAGCAGTTACGTGGGGGCGGCCGGGAACATTCAGTACTTC

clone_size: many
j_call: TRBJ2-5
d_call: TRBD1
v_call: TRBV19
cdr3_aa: CASSQGQPNRRGTQYF
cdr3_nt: TGTGCCAGTAGCCAGGGACAGCCTAATCGACGGGGGACCCAGTACTTC

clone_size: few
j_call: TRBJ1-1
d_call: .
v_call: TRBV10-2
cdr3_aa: CASSVWERSEAFF
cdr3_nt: TGCGCCAGCAGTGTTTGGGAGAGGTCTGAAGCTTTCTTT

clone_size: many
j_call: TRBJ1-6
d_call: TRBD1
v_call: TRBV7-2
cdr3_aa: CASSRDRGAPHVTPLHF
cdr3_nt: TGTGCCAGCAGCCGGGACAGGGGCGCGCCTCATGTGACACCCCTCCACTTT

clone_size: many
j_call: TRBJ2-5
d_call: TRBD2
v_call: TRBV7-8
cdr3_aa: CASSSRTSGETQYF
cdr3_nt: TGTGCCAGCAGTTCTCGGACTAGCGGGGAGACCCAGTACTTC

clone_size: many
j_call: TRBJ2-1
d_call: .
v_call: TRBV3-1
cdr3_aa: CASSPGGREQFF
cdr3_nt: TGTGCCAGCAGCCCTGGGGGTCGCGAGCAGTTCTTC

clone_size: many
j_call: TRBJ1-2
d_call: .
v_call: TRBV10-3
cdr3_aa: CAISDPGAPNYGYTF
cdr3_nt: TGTGCCATCAGTGATCCGGGGGCGCCTAACTATGGCTACACCTTC

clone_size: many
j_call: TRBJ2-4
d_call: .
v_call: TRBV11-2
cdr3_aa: CASSPPDRPLWYF
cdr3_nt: TGTGCCAGCAGCCCCCCTGACAGGCCGCTCTGGTACTTC

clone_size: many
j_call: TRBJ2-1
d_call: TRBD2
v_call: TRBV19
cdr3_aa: CASSISSGLTYNEQFF
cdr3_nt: TGTGCCAGTAGTATCTCTAGCGGCCTTACCTACAATGAGCAGTTCTTC

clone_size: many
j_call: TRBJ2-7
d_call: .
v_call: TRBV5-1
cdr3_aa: CASSLGQGVGRYEQYF
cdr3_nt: TGCGCCAGCAGCTTAGGGCAGGGAGTAGGGAGATACGAGCAGTACTTC

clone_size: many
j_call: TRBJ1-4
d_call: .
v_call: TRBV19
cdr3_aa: CASRNRSNEKLFF
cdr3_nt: TGTGCCAGTAGAAACAGATCTAATGAAAAACTGTTTTTT

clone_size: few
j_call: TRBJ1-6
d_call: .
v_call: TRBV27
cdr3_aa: CASSLYGQRVSSPLHF
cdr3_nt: TGTGCCAGCAGTTTATACGGACAGCGGGTTAGTTCACCCCTCCACTTT

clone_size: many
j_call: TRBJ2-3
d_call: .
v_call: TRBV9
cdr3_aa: CASSVGDGGVSSDTQYF
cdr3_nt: TGTGCCAGCAGCGTAGGTGACGGTGGAGTCTCAAGTGATACGCAGTATTTT

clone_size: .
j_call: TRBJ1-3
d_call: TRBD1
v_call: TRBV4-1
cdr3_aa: CASSQDSLRDRGNTIYF
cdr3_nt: TGCGCCAGCAGCCAAGATTCCCTCCGGGACAGGGGGAACACCATATATTTT

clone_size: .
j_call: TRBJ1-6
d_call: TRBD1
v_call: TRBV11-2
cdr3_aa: CASSLVTPETGRFSPLHF
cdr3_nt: TGTGCCAGCAGCTTAGTAACTCCTGAGACAGGGAGGTTTTCACCCCTCCACTTT

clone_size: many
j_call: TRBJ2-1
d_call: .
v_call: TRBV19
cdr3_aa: CASSRAGIYNEQFF
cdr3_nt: TGTGCCAGTAGTAGGGCAGGGATTTACAATGAGCAGTTCTTC

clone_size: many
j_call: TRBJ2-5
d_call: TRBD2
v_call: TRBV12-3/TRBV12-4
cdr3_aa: CASSPAGKETQYF
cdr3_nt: TGTGCCAGCAGCCCAGCGGGGAAAGAGACCCAGTACTTC

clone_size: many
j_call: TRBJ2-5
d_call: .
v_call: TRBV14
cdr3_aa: CASRETQYF
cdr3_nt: TGTGCCAGCAGAGAGACCCAGTACTTC

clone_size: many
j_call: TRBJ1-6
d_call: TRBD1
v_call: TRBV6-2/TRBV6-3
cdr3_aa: CASKAGTGGPPLHF
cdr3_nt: TGTGCCAGCAAAGCCGGGACAGGCGGTCCACCCCTCCACTTT

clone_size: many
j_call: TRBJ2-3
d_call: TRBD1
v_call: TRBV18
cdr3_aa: CASSGGQGPDTQYF
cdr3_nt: TGTGCCAGCTCAGGTGGACAGGGTCCAGATACGCAGTATTTT

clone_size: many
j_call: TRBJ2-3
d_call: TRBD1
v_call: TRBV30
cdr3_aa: CVGRTGFSDTQYF
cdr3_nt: TGTGTTGGGAGGACAGGGTTTTCAGATACGCAGTATTTT

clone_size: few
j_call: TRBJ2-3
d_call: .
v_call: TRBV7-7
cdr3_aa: CASSLTGSDTQYF
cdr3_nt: TGTGCTAGCAGCTTAACGGGTTCTGATACGCAGTATTTT

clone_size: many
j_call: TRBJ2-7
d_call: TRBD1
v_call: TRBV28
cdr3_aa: CASSVGQTYEQYF
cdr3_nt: TGTGCCAGCAGTGTGGGACAGACCTACGAGCAGTACTTC

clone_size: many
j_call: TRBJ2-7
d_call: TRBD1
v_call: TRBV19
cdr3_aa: CASKRSSGQGYEQYF
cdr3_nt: TGTGCCAGTAAGCGCTCTTCAGGACAGGGATACGAGCAGTACTTC